Shown below are 17 T cell receptor beta chains from a single sample sequenced in a study of T-cell reconstitution after alpha-beta-depleted transplantation in children. A TCRbeta library incorporating unique molecular identifiers was prepared. TCRdb re-called the PCR reads with MiXCR, one entry per CDR3 protein. The table includes under 250,000 distinct CDR3 sequences, 20% to 30% detected once. Material: PBMCs, mostly from graft donor cells, obtained 360 days after TCRalphabeta/CD19-depleted stem cell transplant. Every receptor here comes from a female patient aged 2-10 years who had a stem cell transplant for congenital amegakaryocytic thrombocytopenia, so the T cells may come from the graft donor.

This clonotype has more than one count but fewer than ten. The rearrangement joins TRBV5-1 to TRBJ1-1, with D tentatively TRBD1 (5 bases). Germline V CDR1 and CDR2: SGHRS, YFSETQ. The CDR3 is made up of 16 amino acids. Deletions cut 0 bases from V and 1 base from J, with 13 bases between. The CDR3 is CASSLVTAGKNTEAFF. As DNA, the CDR3 is TGCGCCAGCAGCTTGGTGACGGCAGGGAAGAACACTGAAGCTTTCTTT.

This clonotype was seen only a few times. J is TRBJ2-6 and V is TRBV18; D not resolved. This CDR3 is 17 amino acids long. Trimming shortened V by 2 bases and J by 4 bases, and 15 bases separated the two germline ends. Germline lookup yields CDR1 KGHSH and CDR2 LQKENI. The CDR3 coding sequence is TGTGCCAGCTCACCAGAATTTCCCTGGTTCGGGGCCAACGTCCTGACTTTC. The encoded protein is CASSPEFPWFGANVLTF.

The CDR3 sequence: CASSLAKETQYF. DNA of the CDR3: TGTGCCAGCAGCTTAGCGAAAGAGACCCAGTACTTC. The V gene is TRBV7-9, the J gene TRBJ2-5; D gene uncertain. Trimming took 0 bases from V and 3 from J, leaving 2 bases between them. Germline CDR1 and CDR2: SEHNR and FQNEAQ (reference sequence). There are 12 residues in the CDR3.

This clonotype came up a few times. This sequence joins TRBV3-1 and TRBJ2-5; D is unclear. The CDR3 is 15 amino acids. The germline V gene encodes CDR1 LGHDT and CDR2 YNNKEL (reference sequence). V shed 1 base and J shed 5 bases, with 14 bases lying between them. The CDR3: CASSQGPTPRETQYF. The CDR3 DNA reads as TGTGCCAGCAGCCAAGGGCCAACCCCCCGGGAGACCCAGTACTTC.

This clonotype was seen repeatedly, ten times or more. V usage is TRBV25-1 and J usage is TRBJ2-7; D perhaps matches TRBD1 (6 bases). The germline V and J ends were trimmed by 2 bases and 5 bases, with 16 bases remaining between them. CDR3 length equals 15 residues. Germline V CDR1 and CDR2: MGHDK, SYGVNS. The CDR3 DNA reads as TGTGCCAGCAGTGAAGGCTCAGGAAGGGGGAACGAGCAGTACTTC. As protein: CASSEGSGRGNEQYF.

This clonotype showed up many times. The rearrangement uses TRBV4-1 and TRBJ2-2; D is ambiguous. V was cut by 4 bases and J by 0 bases, with 9 bases left in between. Germline V CDR1 and CDR2: MGHRA, YSYEKL. This CDR3 is 15 amino acids long. The CDR3 loop is CASSPNYPNTGELFF. In DNA, the CDR3 is TGCGCCAGCAGCCCGAACTATCCGAACACCGGGGAGCTGTTTTTT.

The chain couples TRBV20-1 to TRBJ2-7, with D possibly matching TRBD1 (5 bases). Germline loops: CDR1 DFQATT, CDR2 SNEGSKA (reference sequence). V lost 4 bases and J 2 bases, leaving 15 bases between the germline ends. This CDR3 has 14 amino acids. In DNA form, the CDR3 reads TGCAGTGCTACCAGGGTGTGGGGAACCTACGAGCAGTACTTC. Encoded protein: CSATRVWGTYEQYF.

This chain joins TRBV5-1 and TRBJ1-6, with a tentative D call TRBD1 (5 bases). This CDR3 region has 15 residues. V lost 5 bases, J lost 10 bases, and 19 bases lay in between. CDR1 and CDR2 (germline): SGHRS, YFSETQ. CDR3 residues: CASSSRGANGSPLHF. The CDR3, as DNA: TGCGCCAGCAGTTCAAGAGGGGCGAATGGGTCACCCCTCCACTTT.

This clonotype came up many times. The chain uses TRBV10-3 and TRBJ2-3, with 9 bases identical to TRBD2. Trimming at V came to 0 bases and at J to 6 bases, leaving 19 bases not matched to a gene. The CDR3 runs to 20 residues. Germline CDR1 ENHRY, CDR2 SYGVKD. CDR3 in amino acids: CAISESGLAGTTESHDTQYF. The CDR3 bases are TGTGCCATCAGTGAGTCGGGGCTAGCGGGGACTACCGAATCACACGATACGCAGTATTTT.

The chain has TRBV10-3 and TRBJ2-1; 9 nucleotides match TRBD1. The V gene end was trimmed by 5 bases and the J gene end by 7 bases; junction bases not matched to a gene: 6. Germline assignment: CDR1 ENHRY and CDR2 SYGVKD. The CDR3 contains 14 residues. The chain's CDR3 is CAISPGQGVNEQFF. The CDR3 DNA reads TGTGCCATCAGTCCGGGACAGGGAGTGAATGAGCAGTTCTTC.

The chain links TRBV24-1 to TRBJ2-2, with 7 bases matching TRBD1. CDR1 and CDR2 (germline): KGHDR, SFDVKD. The CDR3 is 16 amino acids. Trimming removed 2 bases from V and 3 bases from J; junction bases left unmatched: 5. CDR3 bases: TGTGCCACCAGTGATTGGAGTCAGGGGGACACCGGGGAGCTGTTTTTT. Protein: CATSDWSQGDTGELFF.

The rearrangement uses TRBV5-1 and TRBJ1-2; TRBD1 matches at 7 bases. This CDR3 region has 15 residues. From germline, CDR1 is SGHRS and CDR2 YFSETQ. V was pared by 5 bases and J by 4 bases, with 11 bases of the junction left unmatched. The CDR3 spells CASRGQDSFSYGYTF. The CDR3 DNA is TGCGCCAGCAGAGGACAGGATAGCTTTTCCTATGGCTACACCTTC. Full variable domain (missing parts from reference TRBV5-1 and TRBJ1-2): KAGVTQTPRYLIKTRGQQVTLSCSPISGHRSVSWYQQTPGQGLQFLFEYFSETQRNKGNFPGRFSGRQFSNSRSEMNVSTLELGDSALYLCASRGQDSFSYGYTFGSGTRLTVV.

This clonotype was seen at least ten times. The genes are TRBV7-6 and TRBJ1-5; a possible D gene is TRBD1 (6 bases). Trimming shortened V by 3 bases and J by 5 bases, and 11 bases separated the two germline ends. There are 14 residues in the CDR3. In germline, CDR1 is SGHVS, CDR2 FNYEAQ. As DNA, the CDR3 is TGTGCCAGCAGCTTCCACAGGGCCCATCAGCCCCAGCATTTT. This encodes CASSFHRAHQPQHF.

V gene TRBV28 combines with J gene TRBJ1-4; TRBD1 matches at 7 bases. J gave up 0 bases and V 6 bases, and 4 bases lay outside the gene matches. The CDR3 has 15 residues. Germline V gives CDR1 MDHEN, CDR2 SYDVKM. In DNA, the CDR3 is TGTGCCAGCAGCGGACAGGATGCAACTAATGAAAAACTGTTTTTT. Translated, it gives CASSGQDATNEKLFF. Full variable domain (outside the CDR3, taken from reference TRBV28 and TRBJ1-4): DVKVTQSSRYLVKRTGEKVFLECVQDMDHENMFWYRQDPGLGLRLIYFSYDVKMKEKGDIPEGYSVSREKKERFSLILESASTNQTSMYLCASSGQDATNEKLFFGSGTQLSVL.

This clonotype was recorded a few times. The chain links TRBV10-3 to TRBJ1-1, with D tentatively TRBD1 (5 bases). CDR3 size: 13 residues. Germline values: CDR1 ENHRY, CDR2 SYGVKD. Trimming shortened V by 7 bases and J by 6 bases, and 15 bases separated the two germline ends. CDR3 amino acids: CAIKGGDLAEAFF. CDR3 in DNA: TGTGCCATCAAGGGAGGGGATTTGGCTGAAGCTTTCTTT.

The chain combines TRBV12-3 or TRBV12-4 with TRBJ2-2; D perhaps matches TRBD2 (5 bases). V lost 5 bases, J lost 4 bases, and 8 bases lay in between. This CDR3 region has 13 residues. The CDR3 sequence: CASSERVTGELFF. CDR3 sequence (DNA): TGTGCCAGCAGTGAGAGGGTCACCGGGGAGCTGTTTTTT.

This clonotype was observed a few times. The chain carries TRBV12-3 or TRBV12-4 and TRBJ2-7; the match to TRBD2 covers 7 bases. The V and J ends lost 6 bases and 0 bases, in that order; junction bases with no gene match: 8. The CDR3 length is 15 residues. The DNA of the CDR3 is TGTGCCAGCAGATATAGCGGGTGGAGCTCCTACGAGCAGTACTTC. It specifies CASRYSGWSSYEQYF.